A single sample is the source of the 15 T cell receptor beta chains below, sequenced in a study of blood T cell repertoires in COVID-19. This table comes from immunoSEQ multiplex PCR, and its TCRdb copy is limited to in-frame clones, with some not included. The sample carries 200,000 to 250,000 clones, around nine tenths recorded once. Sequencing was carried out using peripheral blood. The receptor source for this set is a man in his 60s with acute or convalescent COVID-19.

V is TRBV7-6 and J is TRBJ2-7, with D tentatively TRBD2 (6 bases). Germline CDR1 reads SGHVS; CDR2 reads FNYEAQ. The CDR3 has 15 residues. Trimming removed 3 bases from V and 2 bases from J, with 14 bases in between. The CDR3 loop reads CASSLAPWRAYEQYF. The CDR3 nucleotides are TGTGCCAGCAGCTTGGCCCCTTGGAGGGCCTACGAGCAGTACTTC.

The chain employs TRBV9 and TRBJ1-1; D is possibly TRBD1 (5 bases). V gave up 4 bases and J gave up 4 bases, with 17 bases separating them. CDR1 and CDR2 (germline): SGDLS, YYNGEE. There are 15 residues in the CDR3. The CDR3 bases are TGTGCCAGCAGCCCGAGCGGGGGAATGAGCACTGAAGCTTTCTTT. Translating it yields CASSPSGGMSTEAFF.

The V and J genes are TRBV7-6 and TRBJ2-1, with D possibly being TRBD2 (7 bases). V lost 1 base, J lost 0 bases, and 13 bases lay in between. Germline loops: CDR1 SGHVS, CDR2 FNYEAQ. The CDR3 is 17 amino acids. Written as DNA, the CDR3 is TGTGCCAGCAGCTTAGAGGGGGGGGGCAACTCCTACAATGAGCAGTTCTTC. Translation gives CASSLEGGGNSYNEQFF. Drawing the rest from reference TRBV7-6 and TRBJ2-1, the complete variable domain is GAGVSQSPRYKVTKRGQDVALRCDPISGHVSLYWYRQALGQGPEFLTYFNYEAQQDKSGLPNDRFSAERPEGSISTLTIQRTEQRDSAMYRCASSLEGGGNSYNEQFFGPGTRLTVL.

This clone has at least ten counts. Other DNA sequences in this sample translate to the same CDR3. This rearrangement joins TRBV18 to TRBJ1-1; no reliable D call. This CDR3 comprises 13 residues. Trimming took off 2 bases at V and 1 base at J, with 5 bases between the two ends. Germline lookup yields CDR1 KGHSH and CDR2 LQKENI. DNA of the CDR3: TGTGCCAGCTCACCAACGGGGAACACTGAAGCTTTCTTT. It is translated as CASSPTGNTEAFF.

The chain has TRBV19 and TRBJ2-7; TRBD2 matches 7 bases. The CDR3 is 15 amino acids. The V gene's germline CDR1 is LNHDA and CDR2 SQIVND (reference sequence). Trimming removed 5 bases from V and 0 bases from J; junction bases left unmatched: 7. The CDR3 bases are TGTGCCAGTAGTCCGGTGGGGGAGGGCTCCTACGAGCAGTACTTC. Its translation: CASSPVGEGSYEQYF.

The V and J genes are TRBV7-6 and TRBJ2-5, with TRBD1 identical over 11 bases. The germline V gene encodes CDR1 SGHVS and CDR2 FNYEAQ. J lost 1 base, V lost 0 bases, and 1 base had no gene match. This CDR3 contains 16 residues. In nucleotides, the CDR3 is TGTGCCAGCAGCTTAGCAGGGACAGGGGGCCAAGAGACCCAGTACTTC. Protein: CASSLAGTGGQETQYF.

This clone was observed a handful of times. The CDR3 bases are TGTGCCAGCAGTGAAGCTGGGCAGTCCCTTGGAGCTTTCTTT. This translates into CASSEAGQSLGAFF. The chain is built from TRBV6-1 and TRBJ1-1; no clear D. V gave up 0 bases and J gave up 10 bases, with 15 bases separating them. CDR1 is MNHNS and CDR2 is SASEGT in the germline V gene. This CDR3 comprises 14 residues.

J is TRBJ2-7 and V is TRBV13; 11 bases are a match to TRBD1. CDR1 PRHDT and CDR2 FYEKMQ come from the germline V gene (reference sequence). This CDR3 region has 15 residues. The J segment lost 3 bases and the V segment lost 1 base, leaving 2 bases of the junction unmatched. The CDR3 sequence: CASSLEGQGDYEQYF. The CDR3 DNA reads as TGTGCCAGCAGCTTAGAGGGACAGGGGGACTACGAGCAGTACTTC. Full variable domain (outside the CDR3, taken from reference TRBV13 and TRBJ2-7): AAGVIQSPRHLIKEKRETATLKCYPIPRHDTVYWYQQGPGQDPQFLISFYEKMQSDKGSIPDRFSAQQFSDYHSELNMSSLELGDSALYFCASSLEGQGDYEQYFGPGTRLTVT.

V gene TRBV7-3 combines with J gene TRBJ2-5, with D perhaps matching TRBD1 (6 bases). The CDR3 length is 15 residues. Trimming shortened V by 3 bases and J by 3 bases, and 14 bases separated the two germline ends. From germline, CDR1 is SGHTA and CDR2 FQGTGA. CDR3 sequence: CASSFSTNREETQYF. CDR3 nucleotide sequence: TGTGCCAGCAGCTTCTCGACCAACAGGGAAGAGACCCAGTACTTC.

This clone was counted a few times. This sequence joins TRBV18 and TRBJ1-5; tentative D call: TRBD1 (6 bases). V lost 0 bases and J lost 3, with 12 bases in between. The length of the CDR3 is 16 residues. Germline V lookup: CDR1 KGHSH, CDR2 LQKENI. Here the CDR3 DNA reads TGTGCCAGCTCACCACCGGTCAGGGGCCCCAATCAGCCCCAGCATTTT. Protein product: CASSPPVRGPNQPQHF.

This chain uses TRBV5-1 with TRBJ1-5, with 7 bases identical to TRBD1. The junction had 10 bases not matched to a gene; V was cut back by 4 bases and J by 6 bases. The CDR3 covers 15 residues. Germline CDR1 and CDR2: SGHRS and YFSETQ. The CDR3 DNA follows: TGCGCCAGCAGCCCCAACACGGGGGACAGTCAGCCCCAGCATTTT. Its translation: CASSPNTGDSQPQHF.

The chain couples TRBV30 to TRBJ1-1; no reliable D call. Looked up from germline, CDR1 is GTSNPN and CDR2 is SVGIG (reference sequence). The V and J ends lost 3 bases and 2 bases respectively, with 7 bases between them. This CDR3 contains 12 residues. The CDR3 DNA reads TGTGCCTGGAGGATGACTAACACTGAAGCTTTCTTT. It translates to CAWRMTNTEAFF. The variable domain in full, completed from reference TRBV30 and TRBJ1-1, reads SQTIHQWPATLVQPVGSPLSLECTVEGTSNPNLYWYRQAAGRGLQLLFYSVGIGQISSEVPQNLSASRPQDRQFILSSKKLLLSDSGFYLCAWRMTNTEAFFGQGTRLTVV.

The chain is built from TRBV27 and TRBJ2-1; 10 bases are shared with TRBD2. Germline CDR1 reads MNHEY; CDR2 reads SMNVEV (reference sequence). The CDR3 is 16 amino acids. V gave up 5 bases and J gave up 8 bases; unmatched junction bases: 12. This CDR3 reads CASSGGLAALNHEQFF. CDR3 bases: TGTGCCAGCAGTGGTGGACTAGCGGCCCTAAACCATGAGCAGTTCTTC.

This chain connects TRBV18 to TRBJ2-5; 8 bases map to TRBD2. Germline V CDR1 and CDR2: KGHSH, LQKENI. J was trimmed by 4 bases and V by 3 bases; bases with no gene match: 10. The CDR3 loop spans 16 amino acids. Here the CDR3 reads CASSPPGGARGETQYF. Written as DNA, the CDR3 is TGTGCCAGCTCACCTCCCGGGGGGGCGCGAGGAGAGACCCAGTACTTC.

Only one count was recorded for this clone. V is TRBV28 and J is TRBJ2-7; no clear D. V shed 4 bases and J shed 6 bases, with 10 bases lying between them. The V gene's germline CDR1 is MDHEN and CDR2 SYDVKM. The CDR3 contains 12 residues. CDR3 in DNA: TGTGCCAGCAGTTCGTACCCGGGCGAGCAGTACTTC. Translation gives CASSSYPGEQYF.